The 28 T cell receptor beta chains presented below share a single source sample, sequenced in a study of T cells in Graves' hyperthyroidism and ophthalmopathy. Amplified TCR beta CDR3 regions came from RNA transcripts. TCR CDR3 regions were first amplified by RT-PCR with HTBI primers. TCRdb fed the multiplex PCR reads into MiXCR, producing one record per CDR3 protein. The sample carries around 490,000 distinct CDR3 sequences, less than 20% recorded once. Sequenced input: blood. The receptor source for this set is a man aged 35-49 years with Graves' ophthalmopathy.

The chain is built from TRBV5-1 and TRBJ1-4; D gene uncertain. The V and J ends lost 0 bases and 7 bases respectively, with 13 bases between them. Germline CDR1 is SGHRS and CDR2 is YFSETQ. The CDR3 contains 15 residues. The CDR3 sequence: CASSLAGTASEKLFF. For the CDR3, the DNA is TGCGCCAGCAGCTTGGCCGGTACAGCCAGTGAAAAACTGTTTTTT.

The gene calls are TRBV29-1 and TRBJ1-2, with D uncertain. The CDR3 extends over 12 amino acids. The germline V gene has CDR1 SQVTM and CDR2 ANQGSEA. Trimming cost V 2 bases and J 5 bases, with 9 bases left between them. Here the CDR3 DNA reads TGCAGCGTTGAACTGTCTGGATATGGCTACACCTTC. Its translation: CSVELSGYGYTF.

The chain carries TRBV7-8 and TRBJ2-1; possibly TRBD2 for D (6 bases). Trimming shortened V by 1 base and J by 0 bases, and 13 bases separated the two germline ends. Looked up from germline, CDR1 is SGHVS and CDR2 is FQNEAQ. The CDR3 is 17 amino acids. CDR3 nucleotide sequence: TGTGCCAGCAGCTTAGTCCTAGCGACCAGCTCCTACAATGAGCAGTTCTTC. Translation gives CASSLVLATSSYNEQFF.

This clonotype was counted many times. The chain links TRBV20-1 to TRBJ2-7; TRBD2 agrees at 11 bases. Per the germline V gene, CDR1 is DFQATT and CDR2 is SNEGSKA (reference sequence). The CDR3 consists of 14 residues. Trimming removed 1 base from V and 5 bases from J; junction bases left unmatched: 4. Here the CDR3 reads CSARALAGVDEQYF. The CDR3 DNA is TGCAGTGCTAGAGCACTAGCGGGAGTGGACGAGCAGTACTTC.

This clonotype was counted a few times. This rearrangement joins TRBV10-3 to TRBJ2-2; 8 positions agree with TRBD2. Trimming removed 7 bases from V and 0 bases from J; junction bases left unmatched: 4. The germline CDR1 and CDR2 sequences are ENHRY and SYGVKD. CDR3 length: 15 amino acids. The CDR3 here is CAITQGLANTGELFF. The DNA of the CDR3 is TGTGCCATCACCCAGGGACTAGCGAACACCGGGGAGCTGTTTTTT.

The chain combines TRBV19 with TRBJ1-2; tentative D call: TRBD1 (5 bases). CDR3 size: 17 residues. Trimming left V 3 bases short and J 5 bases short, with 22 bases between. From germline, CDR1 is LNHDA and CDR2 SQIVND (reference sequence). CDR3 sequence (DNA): TGTGCCAGTAGTATTGGTGGAGTTGGCGGCCGGGGGTATGGCTACACCTTC. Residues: CASSIGGVGGRGYGYTF.

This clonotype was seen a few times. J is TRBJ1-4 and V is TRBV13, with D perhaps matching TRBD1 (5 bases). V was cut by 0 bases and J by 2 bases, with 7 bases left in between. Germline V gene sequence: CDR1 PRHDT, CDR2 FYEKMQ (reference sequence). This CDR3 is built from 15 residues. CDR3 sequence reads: CASSLGGTTNEKLFF. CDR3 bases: TGTGCCAGCAGCTTAGGAGGGACTACTAATGAAAAACTGTTTTTT.

The CDR3, as DNA: TGCAGTGCTAGTCGGGGTGGAAATTCACCCCTCCACTTT. Translated: CSASRGGNSPLHF. The chain uses TRBV20-1 and TRBJ1-6, with D uncertain. Trimming took 3 bases from V and 7 from J, leaving 10 bases between them. The CDR3 extends over 13 amino acids. The germline V gene encodes CDR1 DFQATT and CDR2 SNEGSKA (reference sequence).

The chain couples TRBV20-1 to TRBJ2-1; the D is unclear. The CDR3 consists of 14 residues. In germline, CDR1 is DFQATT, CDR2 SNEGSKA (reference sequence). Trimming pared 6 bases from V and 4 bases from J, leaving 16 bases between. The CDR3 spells CSAIQSGTYNEQFF. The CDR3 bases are TGCAGTGCCATCCAATCGGGTACTTACAATGAGCAGTTCTTC.

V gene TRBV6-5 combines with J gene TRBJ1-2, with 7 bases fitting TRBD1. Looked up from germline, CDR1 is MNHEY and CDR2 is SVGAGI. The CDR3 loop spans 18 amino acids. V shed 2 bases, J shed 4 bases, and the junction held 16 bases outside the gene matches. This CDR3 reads CASSYATPLWQGGYGYTF. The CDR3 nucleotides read TGTGCCAGCAGTTACGCAACACCACTTTGGCAGGGGGGCTATGGCTACACCTTC.

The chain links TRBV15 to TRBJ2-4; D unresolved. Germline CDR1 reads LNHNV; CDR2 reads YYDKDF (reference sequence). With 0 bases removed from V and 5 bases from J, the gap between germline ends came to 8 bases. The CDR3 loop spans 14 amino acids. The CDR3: CATSRDRRENIQYF. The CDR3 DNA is TGTGCCACCAGCAGAGATCGCCGAGAAAACATTCAGTACTTC.

CDR3: CASGETQPQHF. The CDR3 coding sequence is TGTGCCAGTGGTGAAACTCAGCCCCAGCATTTT. V and J are TRBV19 and TRBJ1-5; the D is unclear. Germline assignment: CDR1 LNHDA and CDR2 SQIVND (reference sequence). The CDR3 loop spans 11 amino acids. Deletions cut 8 bases from V and 6 bases from J, with 8 bases between.

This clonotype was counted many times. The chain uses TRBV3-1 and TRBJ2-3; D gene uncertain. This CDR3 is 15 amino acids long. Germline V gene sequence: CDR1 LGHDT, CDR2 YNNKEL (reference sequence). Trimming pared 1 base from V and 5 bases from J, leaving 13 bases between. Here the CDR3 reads CASSQVLGIGDTQYF. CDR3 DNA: TGTGCCAGCAGCCAAGTGTTAGGGATCGGAGATACGCAGTATTTT.

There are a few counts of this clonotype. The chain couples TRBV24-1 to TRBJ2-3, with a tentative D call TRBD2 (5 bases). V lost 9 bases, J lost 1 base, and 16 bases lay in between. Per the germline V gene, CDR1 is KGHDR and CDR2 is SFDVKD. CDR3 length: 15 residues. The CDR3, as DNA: TGTGCCACCTCGGACTCACGGTTAGGCACAGATACGCAGTATTTT. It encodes CATSDSRLGTDTQYF.

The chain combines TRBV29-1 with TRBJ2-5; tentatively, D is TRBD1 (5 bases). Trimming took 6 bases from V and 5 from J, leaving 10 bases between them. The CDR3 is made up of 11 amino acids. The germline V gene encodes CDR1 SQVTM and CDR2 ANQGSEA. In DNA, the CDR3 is TGCAGCGTCCAGGGTACCGAGACCCAGTACTTC. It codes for CSVQGTETQYF.

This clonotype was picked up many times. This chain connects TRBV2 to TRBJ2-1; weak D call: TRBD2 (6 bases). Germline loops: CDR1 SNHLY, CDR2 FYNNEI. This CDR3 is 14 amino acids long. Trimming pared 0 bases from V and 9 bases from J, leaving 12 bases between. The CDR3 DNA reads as TGTGCCAGCAGTGAAGCTTCTCGGGGGTCTGAGCAGTTCTTC. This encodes CASSEASRGSEQFF.

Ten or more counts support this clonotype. The CDR3 reads CASRASNTEAFF. The CDR3, as DNA: TGCGCCAGCCGCGCCTCGAACACTGAAGCTTTCTTT. The chain links TRBV5-1 to TRBJ1-1; D not resolved. Trimming left V 7 bases short and J 1 base short, with 8 bases between. The CDR3 is 12 residues long. Germline CDR1 reads SGHRS; CDR2 reads YFSETQ. The full variable domain, with the rest looked up from reference TRBV5-1 and TRBJ1-1, is KAGVTQTPRYLIKTRGQQVTLSCSPISGHRSVSWYQQTPGQGLQFLFEYFSETQRNKGNFPGRFSGRQFSNSRSEMNVSTLELGDSALYLCASRASNTEAFFGQGTRLTVV.

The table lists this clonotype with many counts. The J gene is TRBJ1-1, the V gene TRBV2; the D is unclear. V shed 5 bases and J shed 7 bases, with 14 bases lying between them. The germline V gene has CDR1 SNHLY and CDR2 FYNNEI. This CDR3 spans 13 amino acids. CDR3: CASSKVQALEAFF. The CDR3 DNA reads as TGTGCCAGCAGTAAAGTTCAGGCTCTTGAAGCTTTCTTT.

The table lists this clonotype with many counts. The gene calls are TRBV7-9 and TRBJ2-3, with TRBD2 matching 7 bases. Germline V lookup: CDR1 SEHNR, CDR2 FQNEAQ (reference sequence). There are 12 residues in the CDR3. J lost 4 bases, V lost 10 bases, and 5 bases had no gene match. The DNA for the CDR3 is TGTGCCATCGGGAGGTCGGCAGATACGCAGTATTTT. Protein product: CAIGRSADTQYF.

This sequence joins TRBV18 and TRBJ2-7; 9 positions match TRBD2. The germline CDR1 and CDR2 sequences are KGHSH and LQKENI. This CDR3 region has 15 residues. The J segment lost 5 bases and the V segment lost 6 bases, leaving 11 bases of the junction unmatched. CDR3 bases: TGTGCCAGCTCTCGGAGCGGGGGGCTCTGGGACGAGCAGTACTTC. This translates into CASSRSGGLWDEQYF.

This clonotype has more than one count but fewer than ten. The CDR3 is CASSHTGGDGGYTF. The DNA of the CDR3 is TGTGCCAGCAGCCACACCGGGGGAGATGGGGGCTACACCTTC. V and J are TRBV7-3 and TRBJ1-2; D is perhaps TRBD1 (5 bases). With 5 bases removed from V and 8 bases from J, the gap between germline ends came to 18 bases. Germline CDR1 SGHTA, CDR2 FQGTGA. The CDR3 loop spans 14 amino acids.

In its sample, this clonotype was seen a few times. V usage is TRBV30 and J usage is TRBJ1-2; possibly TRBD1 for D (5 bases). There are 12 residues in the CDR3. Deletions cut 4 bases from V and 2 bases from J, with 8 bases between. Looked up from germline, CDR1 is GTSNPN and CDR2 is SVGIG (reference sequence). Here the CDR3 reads CAWTKGNYGYTF. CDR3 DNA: TGTGCCTGGACAAAGGGGAACTATGGCTACACCTTC.

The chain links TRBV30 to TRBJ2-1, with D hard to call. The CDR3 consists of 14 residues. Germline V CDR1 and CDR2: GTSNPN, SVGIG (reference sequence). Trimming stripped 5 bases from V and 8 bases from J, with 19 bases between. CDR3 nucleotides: TGTGCCTGGGGCCCCGCCCGCAGTCTTCATGAGCAGTTCTTC. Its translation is CAWGPARSLHEQFF.

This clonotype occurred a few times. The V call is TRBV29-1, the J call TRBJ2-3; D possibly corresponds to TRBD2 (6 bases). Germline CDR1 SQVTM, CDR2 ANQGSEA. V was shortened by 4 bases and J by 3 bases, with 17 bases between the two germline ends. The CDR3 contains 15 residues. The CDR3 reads CSVGGGRFGTDTQYF. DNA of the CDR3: TGCAGCGTTGGAGGTGGGAGGTTTGGTACAGATACGCAGTATTTT.

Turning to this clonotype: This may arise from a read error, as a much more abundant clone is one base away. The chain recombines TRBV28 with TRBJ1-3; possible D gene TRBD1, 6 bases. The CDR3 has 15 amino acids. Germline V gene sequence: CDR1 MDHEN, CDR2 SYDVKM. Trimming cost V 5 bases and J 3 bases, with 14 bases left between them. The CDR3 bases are TGTGCCAGCAGTGACCCGGCAGGGGATGGAAACACCATATATTTT. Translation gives CASSDPAGDGNTIYF.

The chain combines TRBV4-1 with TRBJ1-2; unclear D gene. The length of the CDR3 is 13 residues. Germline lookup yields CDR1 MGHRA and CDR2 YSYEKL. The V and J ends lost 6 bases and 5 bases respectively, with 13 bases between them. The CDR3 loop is CASSRISDYGYTF. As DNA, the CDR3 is TGCGCCAGCAGTCGGATATCAGATTATGGCTACACCTTC.

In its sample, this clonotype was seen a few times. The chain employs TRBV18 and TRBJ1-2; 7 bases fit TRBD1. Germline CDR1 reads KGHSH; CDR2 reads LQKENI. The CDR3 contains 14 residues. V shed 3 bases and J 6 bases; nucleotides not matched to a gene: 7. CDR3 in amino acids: CASSPEQGSHGYTF. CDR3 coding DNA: TGTGCCAGCTCACCGGAACAGGGGAGCCATGGCTACACCTTC. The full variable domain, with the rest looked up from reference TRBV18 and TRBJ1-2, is NAGVMQNPRHLVRRRGQEARLRCSPMKGHSHVYWYRQLPEEGLKFMVYLQKENIIDESGMPKERFSAEFPKEGPSILRIQQVVRGDSAAYFCASSPEQGSHGYTFGSGTRLTVV.

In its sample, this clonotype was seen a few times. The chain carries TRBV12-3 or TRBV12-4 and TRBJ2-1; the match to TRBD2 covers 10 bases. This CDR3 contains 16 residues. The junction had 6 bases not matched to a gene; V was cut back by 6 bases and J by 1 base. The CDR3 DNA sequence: TGTGCCAGCAGGGCAGCGGGGGGGCCGTCCTACAATGAGCAGTTCTTC. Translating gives CASRAAGGPSYNEQFF.